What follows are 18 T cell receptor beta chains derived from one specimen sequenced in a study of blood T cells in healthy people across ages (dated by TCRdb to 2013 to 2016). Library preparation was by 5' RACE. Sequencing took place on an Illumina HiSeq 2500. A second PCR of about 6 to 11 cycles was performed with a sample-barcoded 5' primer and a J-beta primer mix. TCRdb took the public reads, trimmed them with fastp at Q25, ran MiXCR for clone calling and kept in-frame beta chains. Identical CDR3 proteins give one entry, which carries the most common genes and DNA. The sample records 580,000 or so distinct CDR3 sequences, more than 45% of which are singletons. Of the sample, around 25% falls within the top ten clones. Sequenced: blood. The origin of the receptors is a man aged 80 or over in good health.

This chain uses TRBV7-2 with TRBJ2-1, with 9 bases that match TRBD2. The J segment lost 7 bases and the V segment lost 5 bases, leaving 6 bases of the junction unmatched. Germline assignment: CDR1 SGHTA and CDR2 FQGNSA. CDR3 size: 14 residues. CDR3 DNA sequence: TGTGCCAGCAGCCTCCTAGCGGGATGGAATGAGCAGTTCTTC. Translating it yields CASSLLAGWNEQFF.

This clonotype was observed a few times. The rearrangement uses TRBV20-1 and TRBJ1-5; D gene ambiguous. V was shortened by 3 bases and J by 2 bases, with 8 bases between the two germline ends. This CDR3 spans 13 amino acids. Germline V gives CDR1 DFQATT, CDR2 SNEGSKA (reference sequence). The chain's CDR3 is CSARGVGNQPQHF. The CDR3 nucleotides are TGCAGTGCTAGGGGTGTGGGCAATCAGCCCCAGCATTTT.

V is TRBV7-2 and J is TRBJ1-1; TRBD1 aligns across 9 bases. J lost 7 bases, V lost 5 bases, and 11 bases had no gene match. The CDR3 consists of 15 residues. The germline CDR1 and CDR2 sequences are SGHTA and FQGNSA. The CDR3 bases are TGTGCCAGCAGCGCGGTACAGGGGGCGTCTGGTGAAGCTTTCTTT. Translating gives CASSAVQGASGEAFF.

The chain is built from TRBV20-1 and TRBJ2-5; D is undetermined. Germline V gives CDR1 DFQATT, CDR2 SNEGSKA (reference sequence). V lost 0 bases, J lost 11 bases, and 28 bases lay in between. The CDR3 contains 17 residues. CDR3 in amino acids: CSARDLHRPFDYNEQYF. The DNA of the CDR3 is TGCAGTGCTAGAGATCTGCACAGACCATTTGATTACAATGAGCAGTACTTC.

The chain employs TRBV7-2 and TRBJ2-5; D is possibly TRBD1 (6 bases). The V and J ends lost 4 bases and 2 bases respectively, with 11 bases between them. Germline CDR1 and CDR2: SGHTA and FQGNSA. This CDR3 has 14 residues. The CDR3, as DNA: TGTGCCAGCAGCTCAACAGGGTCTCAAGAGACCCAGTACTTC. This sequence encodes CASSSTGSQETQYF.

CDR3 amino acids: CSAMGDRSPYGYTF. The CDR3 DNA sequence: TGCAGTGCTATGGGTGACAGGTCTCCCTATGGCTACACCTTC. This chain joins TRBV20-1 and TRBJ1-2; tentatively, D is TRBD1 (6 bases). Germline-derived CDR1 and CDR2 are DFQATT and SNEGSKA (reference sequence). V shed 4 bases and J shed 4 bases, with 16 bases lying between them. This CDR3 has 14 residues.

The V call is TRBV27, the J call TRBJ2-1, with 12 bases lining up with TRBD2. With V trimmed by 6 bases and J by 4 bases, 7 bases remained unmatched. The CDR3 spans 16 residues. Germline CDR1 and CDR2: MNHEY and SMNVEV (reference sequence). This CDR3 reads CASRPGLAGLYNEQFF. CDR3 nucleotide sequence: TGTGCCAGCAGACCTGGACTAGCGGGATTGTACAATGAGCAGTTCTTC.

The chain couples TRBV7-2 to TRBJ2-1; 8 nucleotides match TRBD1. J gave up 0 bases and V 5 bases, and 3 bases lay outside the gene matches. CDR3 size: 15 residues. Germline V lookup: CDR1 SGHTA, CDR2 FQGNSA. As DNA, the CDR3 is TGTGCCAGCAGCCCGACAGGGGACTCCTACAATGAGCAGTTCTTC. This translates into CASSPTGDSYNEQFF.

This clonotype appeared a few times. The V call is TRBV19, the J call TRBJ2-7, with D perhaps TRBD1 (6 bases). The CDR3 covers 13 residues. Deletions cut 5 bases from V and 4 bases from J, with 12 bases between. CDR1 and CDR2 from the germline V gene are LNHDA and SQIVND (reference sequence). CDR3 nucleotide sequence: TGTGCCAGTAGTCCGGACAGAACTTACGAGCAGTACTTC. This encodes CASSPDRTYEQYF.

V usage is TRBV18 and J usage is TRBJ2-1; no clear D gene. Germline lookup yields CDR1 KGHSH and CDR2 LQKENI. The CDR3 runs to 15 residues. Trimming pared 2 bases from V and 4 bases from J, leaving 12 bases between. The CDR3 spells CASSPRTREYNEQFF. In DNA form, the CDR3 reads TGTGCCAGCTCACCAAGGACCCGTGAGTACAATGAGCAGTTCTTC.

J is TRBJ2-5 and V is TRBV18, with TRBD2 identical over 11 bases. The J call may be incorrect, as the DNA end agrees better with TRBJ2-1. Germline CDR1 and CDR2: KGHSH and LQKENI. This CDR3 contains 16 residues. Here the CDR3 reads CASSPRLAGNQETQFF. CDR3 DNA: TGTGCCAGCTCACCACGACTAGCGGGAAACCAGGAGACCCAGTTCTTC.

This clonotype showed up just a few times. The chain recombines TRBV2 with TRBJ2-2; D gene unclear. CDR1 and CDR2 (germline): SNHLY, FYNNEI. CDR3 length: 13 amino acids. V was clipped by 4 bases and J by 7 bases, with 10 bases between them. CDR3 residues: CASSGSSYGELFF. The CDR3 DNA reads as TGTGCCAGCAGTGGTAGTTCATACGGGGAGCTGTTTTTT.

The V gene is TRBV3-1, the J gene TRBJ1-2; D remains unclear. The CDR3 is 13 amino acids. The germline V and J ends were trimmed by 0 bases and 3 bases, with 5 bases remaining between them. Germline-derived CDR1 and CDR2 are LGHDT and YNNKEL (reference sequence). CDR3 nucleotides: TGTGCCAGCAGCCAAGAGGCAGACTATGGCTACACCTTC. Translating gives CASSQEADYGYTF.

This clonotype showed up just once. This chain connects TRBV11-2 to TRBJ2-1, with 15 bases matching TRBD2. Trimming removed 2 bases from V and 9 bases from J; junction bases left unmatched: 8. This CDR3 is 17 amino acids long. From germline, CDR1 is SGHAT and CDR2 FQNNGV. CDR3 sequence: CASSLYGTSGRSLEQFF. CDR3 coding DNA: TGTGCCAGCAGCTTATACGGGACTAGCGGGAGGTCGCTTGAGCAGTTCTTC.

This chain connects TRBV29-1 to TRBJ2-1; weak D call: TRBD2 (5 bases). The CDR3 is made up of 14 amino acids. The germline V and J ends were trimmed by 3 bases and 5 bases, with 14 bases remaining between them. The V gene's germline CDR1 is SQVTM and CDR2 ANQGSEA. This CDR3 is CSVELWESHNEQFF. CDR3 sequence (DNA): TGCAGCGTTGAGTTGTGGGAGTCCCACAATGAGCAGTTCTTC.

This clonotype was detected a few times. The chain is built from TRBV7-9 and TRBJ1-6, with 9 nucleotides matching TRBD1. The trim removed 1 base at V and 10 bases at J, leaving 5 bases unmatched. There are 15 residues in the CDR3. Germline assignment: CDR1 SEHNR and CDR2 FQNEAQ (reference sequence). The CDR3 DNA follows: TGTGCCAGCAGCTTAGTCGGACAGGGGCCCTCACCCCTCCACTTT. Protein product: CASSLVGQGPSPLHF.

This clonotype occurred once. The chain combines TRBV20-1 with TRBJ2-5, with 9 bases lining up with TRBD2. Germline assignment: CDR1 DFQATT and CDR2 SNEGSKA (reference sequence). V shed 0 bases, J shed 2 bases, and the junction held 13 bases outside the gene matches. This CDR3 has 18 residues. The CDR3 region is CSARDHLPTSGFQETQYF. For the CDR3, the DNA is TGCAGTGCTAGAGATCATCTGCCCACTAGCGGGTTTCAAGAGACCCAGTACTTC.

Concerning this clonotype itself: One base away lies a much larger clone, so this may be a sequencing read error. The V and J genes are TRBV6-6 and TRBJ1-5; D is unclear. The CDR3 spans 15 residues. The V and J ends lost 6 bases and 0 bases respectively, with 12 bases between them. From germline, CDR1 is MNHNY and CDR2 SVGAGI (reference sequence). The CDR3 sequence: CASSPERYSNQPQHF. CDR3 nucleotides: TGTGCCAGCAGCCCCGAGAGGTATAGCAATCAGCCCCAGCATTTT.